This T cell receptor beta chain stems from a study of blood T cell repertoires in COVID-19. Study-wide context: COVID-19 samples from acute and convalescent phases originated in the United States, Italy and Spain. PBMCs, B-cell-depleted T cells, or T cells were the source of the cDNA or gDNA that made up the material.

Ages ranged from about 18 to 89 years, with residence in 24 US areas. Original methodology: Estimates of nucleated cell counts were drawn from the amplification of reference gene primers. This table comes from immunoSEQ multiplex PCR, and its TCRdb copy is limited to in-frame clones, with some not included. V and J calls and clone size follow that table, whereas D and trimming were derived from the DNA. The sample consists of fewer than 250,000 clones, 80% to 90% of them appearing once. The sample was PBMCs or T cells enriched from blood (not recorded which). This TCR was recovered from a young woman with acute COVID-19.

The CDR3 coding sequence is TGTGCCAGCGCCGGGAGTGATGGAGATACGCAGTATTTT. Translated, it gives CASAGSDGDTQYF. The chain has TRBV7-9 and TRBJ2-3; D perhaps matches TRBD2 (6 bases). The CDR3 spans 13 residues. The V gene's germline CDR1 is SEHNR and CDR2 FQNEAQ (reference sequence). V was clipped by 8 bases and J by 5 bases, with 14 bases between them.